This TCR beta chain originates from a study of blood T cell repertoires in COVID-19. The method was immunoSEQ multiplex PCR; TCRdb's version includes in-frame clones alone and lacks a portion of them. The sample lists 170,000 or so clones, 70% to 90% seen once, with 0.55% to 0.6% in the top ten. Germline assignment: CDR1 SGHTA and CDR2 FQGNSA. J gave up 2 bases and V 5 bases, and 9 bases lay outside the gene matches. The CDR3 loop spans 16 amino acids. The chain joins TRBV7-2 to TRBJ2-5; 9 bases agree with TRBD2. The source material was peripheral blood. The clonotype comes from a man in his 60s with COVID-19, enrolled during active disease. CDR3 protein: CASSPSNLAGQETQYF. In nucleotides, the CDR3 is TGTGCCAGCAGCCCAAGTAACCTAGCGGGACAAGAGACCCAGTACTTC.